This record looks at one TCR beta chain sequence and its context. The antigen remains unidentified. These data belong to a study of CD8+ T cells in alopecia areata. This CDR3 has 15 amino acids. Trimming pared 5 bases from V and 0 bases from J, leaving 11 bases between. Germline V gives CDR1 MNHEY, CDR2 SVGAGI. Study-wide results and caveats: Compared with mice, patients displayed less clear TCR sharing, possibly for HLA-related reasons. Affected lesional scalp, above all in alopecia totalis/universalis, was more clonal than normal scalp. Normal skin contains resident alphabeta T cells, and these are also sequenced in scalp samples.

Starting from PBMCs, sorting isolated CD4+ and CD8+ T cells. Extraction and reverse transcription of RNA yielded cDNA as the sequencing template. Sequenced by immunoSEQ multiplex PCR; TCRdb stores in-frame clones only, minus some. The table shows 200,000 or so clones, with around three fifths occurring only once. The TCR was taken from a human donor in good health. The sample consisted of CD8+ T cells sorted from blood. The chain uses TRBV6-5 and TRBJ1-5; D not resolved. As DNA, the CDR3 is TGTGCCAGCAGTCCAGGAGCTTATAGCAATCAGCCCCAGCATTTT. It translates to CASSPGAYSNQPQHF.